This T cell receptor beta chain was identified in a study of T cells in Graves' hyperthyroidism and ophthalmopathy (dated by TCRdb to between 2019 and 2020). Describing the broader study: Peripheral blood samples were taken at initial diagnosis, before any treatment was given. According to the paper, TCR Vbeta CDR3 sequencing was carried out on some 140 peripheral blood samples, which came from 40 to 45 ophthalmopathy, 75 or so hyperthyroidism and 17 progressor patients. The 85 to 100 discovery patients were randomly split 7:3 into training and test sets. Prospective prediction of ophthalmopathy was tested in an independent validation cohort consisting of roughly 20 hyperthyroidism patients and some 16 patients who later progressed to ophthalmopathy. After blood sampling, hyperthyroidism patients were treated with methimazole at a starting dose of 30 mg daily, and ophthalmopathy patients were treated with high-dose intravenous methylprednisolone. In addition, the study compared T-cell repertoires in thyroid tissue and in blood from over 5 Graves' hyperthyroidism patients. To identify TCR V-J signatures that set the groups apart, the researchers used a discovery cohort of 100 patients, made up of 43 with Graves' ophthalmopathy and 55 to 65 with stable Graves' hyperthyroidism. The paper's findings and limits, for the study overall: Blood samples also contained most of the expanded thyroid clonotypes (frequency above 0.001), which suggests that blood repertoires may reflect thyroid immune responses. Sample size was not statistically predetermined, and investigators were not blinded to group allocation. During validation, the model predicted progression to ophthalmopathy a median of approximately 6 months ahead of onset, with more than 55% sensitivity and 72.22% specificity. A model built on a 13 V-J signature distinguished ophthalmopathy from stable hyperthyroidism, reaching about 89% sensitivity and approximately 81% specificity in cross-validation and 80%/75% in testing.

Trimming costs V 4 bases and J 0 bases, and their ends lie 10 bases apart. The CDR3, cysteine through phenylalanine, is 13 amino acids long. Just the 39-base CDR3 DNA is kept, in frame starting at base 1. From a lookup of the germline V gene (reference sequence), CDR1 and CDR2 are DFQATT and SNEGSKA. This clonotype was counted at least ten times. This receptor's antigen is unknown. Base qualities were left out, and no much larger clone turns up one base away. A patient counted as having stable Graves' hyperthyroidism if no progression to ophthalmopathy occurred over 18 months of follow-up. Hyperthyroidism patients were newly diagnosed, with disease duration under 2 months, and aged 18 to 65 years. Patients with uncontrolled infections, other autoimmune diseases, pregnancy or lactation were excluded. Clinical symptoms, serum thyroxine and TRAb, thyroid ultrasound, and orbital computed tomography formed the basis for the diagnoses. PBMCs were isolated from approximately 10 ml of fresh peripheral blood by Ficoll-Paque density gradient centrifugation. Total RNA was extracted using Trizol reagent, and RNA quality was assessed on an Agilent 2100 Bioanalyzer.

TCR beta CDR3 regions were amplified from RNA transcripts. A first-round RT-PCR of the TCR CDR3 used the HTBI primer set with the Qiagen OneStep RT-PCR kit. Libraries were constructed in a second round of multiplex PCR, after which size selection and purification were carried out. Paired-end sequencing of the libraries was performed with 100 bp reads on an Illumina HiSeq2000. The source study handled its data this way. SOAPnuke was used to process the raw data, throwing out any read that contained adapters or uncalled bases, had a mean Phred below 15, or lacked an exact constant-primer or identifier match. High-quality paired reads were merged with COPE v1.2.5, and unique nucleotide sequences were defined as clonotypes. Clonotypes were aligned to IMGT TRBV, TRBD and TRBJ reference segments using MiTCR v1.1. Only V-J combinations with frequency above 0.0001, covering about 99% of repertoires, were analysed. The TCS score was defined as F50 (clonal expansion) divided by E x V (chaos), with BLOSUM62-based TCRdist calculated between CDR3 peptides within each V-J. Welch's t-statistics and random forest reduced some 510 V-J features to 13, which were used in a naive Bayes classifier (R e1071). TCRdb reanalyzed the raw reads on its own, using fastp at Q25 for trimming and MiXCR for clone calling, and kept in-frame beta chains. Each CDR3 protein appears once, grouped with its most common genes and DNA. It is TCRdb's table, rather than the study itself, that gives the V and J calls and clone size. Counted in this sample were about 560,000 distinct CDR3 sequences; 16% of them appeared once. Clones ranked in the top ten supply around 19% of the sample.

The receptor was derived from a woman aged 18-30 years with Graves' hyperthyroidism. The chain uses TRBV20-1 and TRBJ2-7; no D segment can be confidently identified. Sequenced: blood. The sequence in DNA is TGCAGTGCTACGGACGTGAGCTCCTACGAGCAGTACTTC. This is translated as CSATDVSSYEQYF.